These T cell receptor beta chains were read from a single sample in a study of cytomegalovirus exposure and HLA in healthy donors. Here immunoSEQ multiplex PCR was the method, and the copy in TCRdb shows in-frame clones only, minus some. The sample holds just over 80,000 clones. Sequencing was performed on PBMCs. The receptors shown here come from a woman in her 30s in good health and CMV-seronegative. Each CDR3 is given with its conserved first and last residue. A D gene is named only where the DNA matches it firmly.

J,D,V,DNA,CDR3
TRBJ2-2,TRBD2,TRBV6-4,TGTGCCAGCAGTCAACTAGCGGGAGGTATCACCGGGGAGCTGTTTTTT,CASSQLAGGITGELFF
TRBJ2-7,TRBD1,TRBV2,TGTGCCAGCAGCGAGGGGACAGCCTCCTACGAGCAGTACTTC,CASSEGTASYEQYF
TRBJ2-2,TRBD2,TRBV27,TGTGCCAGCAGCCGAGCGGGAGCCGGGGAGCTGTTTTTT,CASSRAGAGELFF
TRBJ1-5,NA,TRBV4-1,TGCGCCAGCAGCCAAGACTCCAATCAGCCCCAGCATTTT,CASSQDSNQPQHF
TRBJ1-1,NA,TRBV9,TGTGCCAGCAGCGTAGGACTCGCGGACACTGAAGCTTTCTTT,CASSVGLADTEAFF
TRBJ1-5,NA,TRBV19,TGTGCCAGTAGTATTTGGCAGGGCACCTTAAATCAGCCCCAGCATTTT,CASSIWQGTLNQPQHF
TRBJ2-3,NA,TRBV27,TGTGCCAGCAGTCCAAGGAGGGCGGGCGGGACAGATACGCAGTATTTT,CASSPRRAGGTDTQYF
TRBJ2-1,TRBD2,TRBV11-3,TGTGCCAGCAGCCAAGGGTCTAGCGGGGGGTATGAGCAGTTCTTC,CASSQGSSGGYEQFF
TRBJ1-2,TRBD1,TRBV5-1,TGCGCCAGCAGCTTGTCGGCAGGGGGTTACTATGGCTACACCTTC,CASSLSAGGYYGYTF
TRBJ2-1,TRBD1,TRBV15,TGTGCCACCAGCAGAGGAGGGGGACAGGGTAAAGGGCAGTTCTTC,CATSRGGGQGKGQFF
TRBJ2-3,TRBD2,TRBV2,TGTGCCAGCAGTACCGACCCGACTAGCGGGAAGTCAGATACGCAGTATTTT,CASSTDPTSGKSDTQYF
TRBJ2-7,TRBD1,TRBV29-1,TGCAGCGTTGAAGATACTGGGACAGGGGGCTCCTACGAGCAGTACTTC,CSVEDTGTGGSYEQYF
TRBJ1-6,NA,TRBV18,TGTGCCAGCTCACACAACTCCGGGAAATCGAATTCACCCCTCCACTTT,CASSHNSGKSNSPLHF
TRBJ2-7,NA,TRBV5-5,TGTGCCAGCAGCGCTGCAGGGGAAAGGTTCCCCTACGAGCAGTACTTC,CASSAAGERFPYEQYF
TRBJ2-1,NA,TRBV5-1,TGCGCCAGCAGCTTACGGGTCTCCTACAATGAGCAGTTCTTC,CASSLRVSYNEQFF
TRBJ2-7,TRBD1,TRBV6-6,TGTGCCAGCGCGGGACAGGGGGGAAACGAGCAGTACTTC,CASAGQGGNEQYF
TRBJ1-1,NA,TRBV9,TGTGCCAGCAGCGTAGCCGTTGGGCGGAACACTGAAGCTTTCTTT,CASSVAVGRNTEAFF
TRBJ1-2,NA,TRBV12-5,TGTGCTAGTGGTTTGGTCCCAGGGACTTCTCGAGGCTATGGCTACACCTTC,CASGLVPGTSRGYGYTF
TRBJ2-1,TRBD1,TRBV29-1,TGCAGCGCTCTAGTCCGGGACAGTTACAATGAGCAGTTCTTC,CSALVRDSYNEQFF
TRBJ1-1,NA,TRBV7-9,TGTGCCAGCAGCTTAGTTACAGCTACCCAAGCTTTCTTT,CASSLVTATQAFF
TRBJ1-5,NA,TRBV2,TGTGCCAGCACGTCACACGCGCTACGGGGACTGAGCAATCAGCCCCAGCATTTT,CASTSHALRGLSNQPQHF
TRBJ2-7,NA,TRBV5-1,TGCGCCAGCAGCCTTTCGGACAGCACCTACGAGCAGTACTTC,CASSLSDSTYEQYF
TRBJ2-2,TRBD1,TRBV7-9,TGTGCCAGCAGCTTACGCAGGGATGACAGGGTTTACACCGGGGAGCTGTTTTTT,CASSLRRDDRVYTGELFF
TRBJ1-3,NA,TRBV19,TGTGCCAGTAGCCGGACAGATTACTCTGGAAACACCATATATTTT,CASSRTDYSGNTIYF
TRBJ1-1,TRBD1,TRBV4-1,TGCGCCAGCAGCCGGCTCATCACGGAAAGGGGGCGATCTGAAGCTTTCTTT,CASSRLITERGRSEAFF
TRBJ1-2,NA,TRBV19,TGTGCCAGTAGTAACACATTCTCTTATGGTGGCTACACCTTC,CASSNTFSYGGYTF
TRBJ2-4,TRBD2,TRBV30,TGTGCCTGGAGTCTTACCGGGACTAGCAACATTCAGTACTTC,CAWSLTGTSNIQYF
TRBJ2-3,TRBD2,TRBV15,TGTGCCACCAGCAGAGCACTAGCGGGGACAGATACGCAGTATTTT,CATSRALAGTDTQYF
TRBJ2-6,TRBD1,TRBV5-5,TGTGCCAGCAGATTACAGGGGGTGGGGGCCAACGTCCTGACTTTC,CASRLQGVGANVLTF
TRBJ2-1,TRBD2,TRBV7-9,TGTGCCAGCAAGCGGGGGTCTGAGCAGTTCTTC,CASKRGSEQFF
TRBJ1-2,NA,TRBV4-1,TGCGCCAGCAGATACGAGGGTGGCTACACCTTC,CASRYEGGYTF
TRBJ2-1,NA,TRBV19,TGTGCCAGTAGTATAGACAGGGCACCCGAAAATGAGCAGTTCTTC,CASSIDRAPENEQFF
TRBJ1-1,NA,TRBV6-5,TGTGCCAGCAGTGCAATGGGTGGGAGGGACACTGAAGCTTTCTTT,CASSAMGGRDTEAFF
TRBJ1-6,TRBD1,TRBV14,TGTGCCAGCAGCCAAGGGGGGGGACAGGCCCGGGTGCTCCACTTT,CASSQGGGQARVLHF
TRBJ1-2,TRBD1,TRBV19,TGTGCCAGTAGCCACCCTGGGGACAGCTATACCTATGGCTACACCTTC,CASSHPGDSYTYGYTF